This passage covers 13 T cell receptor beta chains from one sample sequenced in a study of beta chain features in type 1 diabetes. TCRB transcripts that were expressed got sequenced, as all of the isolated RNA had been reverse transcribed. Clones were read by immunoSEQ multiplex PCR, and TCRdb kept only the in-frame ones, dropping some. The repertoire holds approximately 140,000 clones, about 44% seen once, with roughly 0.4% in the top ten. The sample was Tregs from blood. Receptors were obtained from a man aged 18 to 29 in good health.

The CDR3 reads CASSPLPASGINEQFF. Written as DNA, the CDR3 is TGTGCCAGCTCACCTCTCCCGGCTAGCGGGATAAATGAGCAGTTCTTC. The chain uses TRBV18 and TRBJ2-1; 9 bases are a match to TRBD2. Germline V gives CDR1 KGHSH, CDR2 LQKENI. CDR3 length: 16 residues. V trimming: 3 bases; J trimming: 7 bases; junction bases outside the gene matches: 10.

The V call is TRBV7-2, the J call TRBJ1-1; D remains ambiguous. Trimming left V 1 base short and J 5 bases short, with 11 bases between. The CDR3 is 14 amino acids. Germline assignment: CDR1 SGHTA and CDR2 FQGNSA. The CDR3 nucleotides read TGTGCCAGCAGCTTAGGTTCTGGGAGGACTGAAGCTTTCTTT. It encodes CASSLGSGRTEAFF.

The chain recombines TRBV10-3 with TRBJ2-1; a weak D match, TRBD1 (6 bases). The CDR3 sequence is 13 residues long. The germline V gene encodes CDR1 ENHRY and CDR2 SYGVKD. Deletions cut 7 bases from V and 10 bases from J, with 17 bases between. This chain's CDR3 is CAINVGGREEQFF. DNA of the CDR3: TGTGCCATCAATGTAGGGGGTCGAGAGGAGCAGTTCTTC.

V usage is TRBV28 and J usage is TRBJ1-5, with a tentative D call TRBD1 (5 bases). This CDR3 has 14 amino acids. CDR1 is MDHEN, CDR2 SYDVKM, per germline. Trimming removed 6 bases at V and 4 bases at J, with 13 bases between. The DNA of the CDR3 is TGTGCCAGCAGGCTTGCAGGGATTAATCAGCCCCAGCATTTT. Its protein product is CASRLAGINQPQHF.

CDR3 DNA sequence: TGTGCCAGCTCACTTTTCATAGGACTAGCGGGTTACAATGAGCAGTTCTTC. Translating gives CASSLFIGLAGYNEQFF. The chain couples TRBV18 to TRBJ2-1; 11 nucleotides align to TRBD2. Germline V lookup: CDR1 KGHSH, CDR2 LQKENI. Trimming took 4 bases from V and 4 from J; bases not matched to a gene: 9. This CDR3 comprises 17 residues.

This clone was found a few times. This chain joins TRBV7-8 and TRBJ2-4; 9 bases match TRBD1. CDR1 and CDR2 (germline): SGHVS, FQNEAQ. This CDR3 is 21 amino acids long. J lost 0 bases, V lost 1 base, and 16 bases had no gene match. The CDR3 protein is CASSLGTGADPWGVAKNIQYF. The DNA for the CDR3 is TGTGCCAGCAGCTTAGGGACAGGGGCCGACCCGTGGGGAGTAGCCAAAAACATTCAGTACTTC.

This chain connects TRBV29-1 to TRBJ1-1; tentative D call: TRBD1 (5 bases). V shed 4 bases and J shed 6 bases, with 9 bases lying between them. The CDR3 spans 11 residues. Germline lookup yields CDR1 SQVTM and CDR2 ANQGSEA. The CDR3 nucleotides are TGCAGCGTTGGACAGCGTGCTGAAGCTTTCTTT. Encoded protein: CSVGQRAEAFF.

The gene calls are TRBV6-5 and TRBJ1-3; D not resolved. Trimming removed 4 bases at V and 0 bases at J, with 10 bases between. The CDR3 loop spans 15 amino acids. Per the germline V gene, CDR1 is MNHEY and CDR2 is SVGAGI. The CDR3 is CASSWLPVSGNTIYF. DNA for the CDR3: TGTGCCAGCAGTTGGTTGCCAGTCTCTGGAAACACCATATATTTT.

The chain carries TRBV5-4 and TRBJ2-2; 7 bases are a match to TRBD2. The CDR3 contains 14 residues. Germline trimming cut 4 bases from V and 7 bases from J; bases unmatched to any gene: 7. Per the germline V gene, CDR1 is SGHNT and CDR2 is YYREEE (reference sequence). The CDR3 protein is CASSRLREGGELFF. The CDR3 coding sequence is TGTGCCAGCAGCAGATTAAGGGAGGGCGGGGAGCTGTTTTTT. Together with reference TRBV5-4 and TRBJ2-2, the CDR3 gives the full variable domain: ETGVTQSPTHLIKTRGQQVTLRCSSQSGHNTVSWYQQALGQGPQFIFQYYREEENGRGNFPPRFSGLQFPNYSSELNVNALELDDSALYLCASSRLREGGELFFGEGSRLTVL.

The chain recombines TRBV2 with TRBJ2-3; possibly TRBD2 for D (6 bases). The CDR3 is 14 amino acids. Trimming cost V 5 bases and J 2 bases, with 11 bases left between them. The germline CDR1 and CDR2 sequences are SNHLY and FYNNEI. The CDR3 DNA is TGTGCCAGCAGTTGGCGGGGACCCACAGATACGCAGTATTTT. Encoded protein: CASSWRGPTDTQYF.

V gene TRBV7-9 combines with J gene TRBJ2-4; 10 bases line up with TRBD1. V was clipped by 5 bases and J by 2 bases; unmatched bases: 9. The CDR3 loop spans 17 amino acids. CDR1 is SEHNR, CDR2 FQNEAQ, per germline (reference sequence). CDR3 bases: TGTGCCAGCAGCCAGGGAAGGACAGGGGGGACCAAAAACATTCAGTACTTC. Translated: CASSQGRTGGTKNIQYF. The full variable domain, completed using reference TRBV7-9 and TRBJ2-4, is DTGVSQNPRHKITKRGQNVTFRCDPISEHNRLYWYRQTLGQGPEFLTYFQNEAQLEKSRLLSDRFSAERPKGSFSTLEIQRTEQGDSAMYLCASSQGRTGGTKNIQYFGAGTRLSVL.

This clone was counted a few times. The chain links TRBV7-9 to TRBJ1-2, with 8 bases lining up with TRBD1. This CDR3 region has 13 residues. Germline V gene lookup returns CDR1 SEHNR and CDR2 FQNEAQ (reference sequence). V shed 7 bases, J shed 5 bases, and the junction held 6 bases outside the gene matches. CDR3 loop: CASNSDREYGYTF. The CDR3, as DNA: TGTGCCAGCAACTCGGACAGGGAGTATGGCTACACCTTC.

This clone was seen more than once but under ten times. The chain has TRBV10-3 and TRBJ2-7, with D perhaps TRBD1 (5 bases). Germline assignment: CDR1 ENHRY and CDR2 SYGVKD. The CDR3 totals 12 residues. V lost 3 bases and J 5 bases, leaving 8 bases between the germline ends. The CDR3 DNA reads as TGTGCCATCAGTGACGGCAGGGACGAGCAGTACTTC. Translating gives CAISDGRDEQYF.